Described below is a single TCR beta chain sequence and its context. Using immunoSEQ multiplex PCR, the repertoire was profiled, and TCRdb retains in-frame clones only, with some absent. The data hold around 55,000 clones, with 85% observed a single time. The data are from a study of blood T cell repertoires in COVID-19. About the research overall: PBMCs, B-cell-depleted T cells, or T cells provided the cDNA or gDNA that made up the material.

J was trimmed by 3 bases and V by 0 bases; bases with no gene match: 14. The CDR3 consists of 20 residues. Germline values: CDR1 SGHRS, CDR2 YFSETQ. This sequence originates from a human donor in a cohort sampled during active COVID-19. The sample taken for sequencing was peripheral blood. This chain joins TRBV5-1 and TRBJ2-7, with 14 bases fitting TRBD2. In nucleotides, the CDR3 is TGCGCCAGCAGCTTGGCCCCCGTGACTAGCGGGAGGGCTAACTACTACGAGCAGTACTTC. Protein product: CASSLAPVTSGRANYYEQYF. Full variable domain (remainder filled in from reference TRBV5-1 and TRBJ2-7): KAGVTQTPRYLIKTRGQQVTLSCSPISGHRSVSWYQQTPGQGLQFLFEYFSETQRNKGNFPGRFSGRQFSNSRSEMNVSTLELGDSALYLCASSLAPVTSGRANYYEQYFGPGTRLTVT.